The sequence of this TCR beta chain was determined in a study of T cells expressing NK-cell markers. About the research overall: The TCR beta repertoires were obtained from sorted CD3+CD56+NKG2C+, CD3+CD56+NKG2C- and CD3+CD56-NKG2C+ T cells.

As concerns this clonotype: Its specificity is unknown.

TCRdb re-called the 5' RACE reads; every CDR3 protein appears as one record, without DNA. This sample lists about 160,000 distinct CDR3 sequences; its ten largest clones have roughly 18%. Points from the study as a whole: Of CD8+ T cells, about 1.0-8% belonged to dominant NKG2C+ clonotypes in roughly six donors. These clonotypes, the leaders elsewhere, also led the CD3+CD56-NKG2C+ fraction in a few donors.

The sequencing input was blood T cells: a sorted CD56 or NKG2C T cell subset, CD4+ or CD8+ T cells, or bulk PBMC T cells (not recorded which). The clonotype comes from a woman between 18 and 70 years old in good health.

Here the CDR3 reads CSARGDRENIQYF. The rearrangement uses TRBV20-1 and TRBJ2-4; TCRdb indicates TRBD1, and absent DNA this call remains unverified. Germline lookup yields CDR1 DFQATT and CDR2 SNEGSKA (reference sequence). CDR3 size: 13 residues.